The clone carrying this T cell receptor beta chain was recorded many times. What it binds is not known. The V gene's germline CDR1 is LGHDT and CDR2 YNNKEL (reference sequence). V was shortened by 1 base and J by 6 bases, with 13 bases between the two germline ends. CDR3 length equals 15 residues. For TCR, cDNA came from 5'RACE template switching, which added a universal primer site and UMIs. From the 5' RACE reads, TCRdb called clonotypes with MiXCR, one entry per CDR3 protein. The table has 200,000 to 250,000 distinct CDR3 sequences, roughly 3% seen once. This entry belongs to a study of T cells after yellow fever vaccination. Study-wide context: Some fractions had low cell numbers, and these were prepared with SMART-Seq v4 Ultra Low Input.

Study-level points and caveats: Booster sampling recovered most clones from primary vaccination (around 96% CD4, 80% to 90% CD8).

The receptor's source is a man younger than 35 who received the YFV17D yellow fever vaccine. The chain joins TRBV3-1 to TRBJ1-5; no reliable D call. The specimen was CD4+ T cells sorted from PBMCs, collected 10 days after the yellow fever booster vaccination. The CDR3 nucleotides read TGTGCCAGCAGCCAAGGTCCCGCTGGTGGTCAGCCCCAGCATTTT. Its protein is CASSQGPAGGQPQHF.